Each of the 22 T cell receptor beta chains below was sequenced from the same sample in a study of post-analysis software for immune sequencing data. Overall study findings and caveats: Four or five TRBV segments were significantly more frequent in patients than in controls. TRBV5-6, TRBV5-1 and TRBV20-1 were among these segments.

The TCR beta cDNA libraries carried unique molecular identifiers. In TCRdb, the PCR reads were re-called with MiXCR into one record per CDR3 protein. Among approximately 770,000 distinct CDR3 sequences listed, about 43% were seen once. For these TCRs, the target antigens are not known. What was sequenced was blood. The receptors come from a girl between 10 and 17 years old with multiple sclerosis.

This clonotype was seen only a few times. The chain carries TRBV12-3 or TRBV12-4 and TRBJ2-3, with 7 bases aligning to TRBD2. CDR3 length: 14 amino acids. The ends lost 6 bases at V and 5 bases at J; junction bases unmatched: 8. The DNA of the CDR3 is TGTGCCAGCAGCTTGACTAGCTCCCGAGATACGCAGTATTTT. Translation: CASSLTSSRDTQYF.

Points on this clonotype: Relative to the germline gene, one junction end is altered; a read error may explain this. The chain recombines TRBV6-1 with TRBJ2-1; TRBD2 might be the D (5 bases). The CDR3 has 14 residues. Germline CDR1 MNHNS, CDR2 SASEGT. CDR3 loop: CASSEFRDYDEQFF. In DNA form, the CDR3 reads TGTGCCAGCAGTGAATTTAGAGACTACGATGAGCAGTTCTTC.

The chain uses TRBV7-8 and TRBJ2-7; TRBD1 matches 10 bases. Trimming at V came to 5 bases and at J to 5 bases, leaving 15 bases not matched to a gene. Germline loops: CDR1 SGHVS, CDR2 FQNEAQ. The CDR3 has 17 residues. In DNA form, the CDR3 reads TGTGCCAGCAGCCGTCGACAGGGGGCGCCTGTAAGGGACGAGCAGTACTTC. Amino acids: CASSRRQGAPVRDEQYF. Drawing the rest from reference TRBV7-8 and TRBJ2-7, the complete variable domain is GAGVSQSPRYKVAKRGQDVALRCDPISGHVSLFWYQQALGQGPEFLTYFQNEAQLDKSGLPSDRFFAERPEGSVSTLKIQRTQQEDSAVYLCASSRRQGAPVRDEQYFGPGTRLTVT.

This clonotype turned up a few times. This chain links TRBV29-1 with TRBJ1-2; 7 positions agree with TRBD1. This CDR3 comprises 13 residues. Germline V gene sequence: CDR1 SQVTM, CDR2 ANQGSEA. The V gene end was trimmed by 6 bases and the J gene end by 6 bases; junction bases not matched to a gene: 10. In nucleotides, the CDR3 is TGCAGCGTGGACAACAGGGGATTCGATGGCTACACCTTC. It is translated as CSVDNRGFDGYTF.

This rearrangement joins TRBV5-1 to TRBJ2-1; D call uncertain. Germline CDR1 and CDR2: SGHRS and YFSETQ. Trimming left V 0 bases short and J 4 bases short, with 11 bases between. The CDR3 sequence is 15 residues long. In DNA form, the CDR3 reads TGCGCCAGCAGCTTGGAGTCATCCGGTTACAATGAGCAGTTCTTC. Its translation: CASSLESSGYNEQFF.

The chain uses TRBV5-5 and TRBJ2-7; D is unresolved. This CDR3 is 14 amino acids long. CDR1 is SGHKS, CDR2 YYEKEE, per germline (reference sequence). With 4 bases removed from V and 3 bases from J, the gap between germline ends came to 14 bases. CDR3: CASSVIWLGYEQYF. The CDR3 nucleotides are TGTGCCAGCAGCGTAATATGGCTGGGCTACGAGCAGTACTTC. Complete variable domain (other parts from reference TRBV5-5 and TRBJ2-7): DAGVTQSPTHLIKTRGQQVTLRCSPISGHKSVSWYQQVLGQGPQFIFQYYEKEERGRGNFPDRFSARQFPNYSSELNVNALLLGDSALYLCASSVIWLGYEQYFGPGTRLTVT.

The chain uses TRBV20-1 and TRBJ2-4; D may be TRBD2 (6 bases). The J call may not be correct, given that the DNA end is closer to TRBJ2-7. The CDR3 has 13 amino acids. CDR1 and CDR2 (germline): DFQATT, SNEGSKA (reference sequence). The CDR3 sequence: CSASEDYTYEQYF. CDR3 DNA sequence: TGCAGTGCTAGTGAGGACTACACCTACGAGCAGTACTTC.

The chain couples TRBV13 to TRBJ2-1, with TRBD2 identical over 9 bases. J was trimmed by 9 bases and V by 0 bases; bases with no gene match: 15. The CDR3 spans 18 residues. Per the germline V gene, CDR1 is PRHDT and CDR2 is FYEKMQ (reference sequence). The CDR3 region has the DNA TGTGCCAGCAGCTTAGGGTTCAGCGGGAGGACCTCAATAGGTGAGCAGTTCTTC. It specifies CASSLGFSGRTSIGEQFF.

This chain joins TRBV29-1 and TRBJ2-7, with D possibly TRBD2 on 6 matching bases. Between the trimmed V and J ends, which lost 0 bases and 2 bases, there was a span of 8 bases. This CDR3 is 13 amino acids long. Germline loops: CDR1 SQVTM, CDR2 ANQGSEA. CDR3 residues: CSVEDGGAYEQYF. The CDR3, as DNA: TGCAGCGTTGAAGATGGCGGGGCCTACGAGCAGTACTTC.

This clonotype was counted only a few times. The chain joins TRBV29-1 to TRBJ1-5; a possible D gene is TRBD1 (6 bases). The CDR3 runs to 14 residues. V lost 5 bases, J lost 0 bases, and 11 bases lay in between. Germline V lookup: CDR1 SQVTM, CDR2 ANQGSEA. The CDR3 nucleotides read TGCAGCGTTCCGGGGGGGCATAGCAATCAGCCCCAGCATTTT. Translating gives CSVPGGHSNQPQHF.

The rearrangement joins TRBV7-2 to TRBJ2-3; TRBD2 aligns across 11 bases. With V trimmed by 3 bases and J by 2 bases, 13 bases remained unmatched. CDR1 is SGHTA and CDR2 is FQGNSA in the germline V gene. The CDR3 contains 19 residues. CDR3 sequence reads: CASSLRGRSSGGPTDTQYF. CDR3 coding DNA: TGTGCCAGCAGCTTGAGGGGGCGTTCTAGCGGGGGGCCCACAGATACGCAGTATTTT.

This clonotype was counted between two and nine times. Mismatch with germline at one junction end may stem from a read error. The genes are TRBV24-1 and TRBJ2-5, with D maybe TRBD2 (5 bases). Germline CDR1 is KGHDR and CDR2 is SFDVKD. The CDR3 is 15 amino acids. CDR3 sequence: CATSDPGPLGETRYF. CDR3 bases: TGTGCCACCAGTGATCCGGGCCCCTTGGGAGAGACCCGGTACTTC.

The chain couples TRBV10-3 to TRBJ2-7; D not certain. Trimming pared 0 bases from V and 1 base from J, leaving 7 bases between. The CDR3 is 14 residues long. The germline CDR1 and CDR2 sequences are ENHRY and SYGVKD. The CDR3 nucleotides read TGTGCCATCAGTGAGTCACCAGGTTCCTACGAGCAGTACTTC. Its protein product is CAISESPGSYEQYF.

This clonotype has a handful of counts. J is TRBJ2-7 and V is TRBV24-1; a possible D gene is TRBD1 (6 bases). CDR3 size: 12 residues. The V gene's germline CDR1 is KGHDR and CDR2 SFDVKD. V was trimmed by 7 bases and J by 3 bases, leaving 9 bases between them. In DNA, the CDR3 is TGTGCCACCAGCGGACAGAGCTACGAGCAGTACTTC. Protein sequence: CATSGQSYEQYF.

This rearrangement joins TRBV7-9 to TRBJ2-1, with TRBD2 matching 7 bases. This CDR3 has 19 amino acids. The V gene's germline CDR1 is SEHNR and CDR2 FQNEAQ (reference sequence). J gave up 0 bases and V 1 base, and 12 bases lay outside the gene matches. The CDR3 here is CASSLDRPPGGSSYNEQFF. The CDR3 DNA follows: TGTGCCAGCAGCTTAGATCGGCCCCCGGGAGGATCCTCCTACAATGAGCAGTTCTTC.

The J gene is TRBJ2-7, the V gene TRBV27; TRBD2 is a possible D gene (6 bases). The V gene's germline CDR1 is MNHEY and CDR2 SMNVEV (reference sequence). This CDR3 is built from 13 residues. The V and J ends lost 5 bases and 5 bases respectively, with 13 bases between them. CDR3 sequence: CASSMRDLDEQYF. In nucleotides, the CDR3 is TGTGCCAGCAGTATGCGGGACTTGGACGAGCAGTACTTC.

This clonotype was detected a few times. The CDR3 DNA is TGTGCCAGCAGCCCGGAGGCCTATAGCACAGATACGCAGTATTTT. It encodes CASSPEAYSTDTQYF. J is TRBJ2-3 and V is TRBV5-5; D is perhaps TRBD2 (5 bases). V was trimmed by 4 bases and J by 0 bases, leaving 12 bases between them. Germline CDR1 reads SGHKS; CDR2 reads YYEKEE (reference sequence). The CDR3 runs 15 residues.

The V and J genes are TRBV6-5 and TRBJ2-3, with 7 positions matching TRBD2. Germline CDR1 is MNHEY and CDR2 is SVGAGI. With V trimmed by 4 bases and J by 0 bases, 16 bases remained unmatched. The CDR3 covers 19 residues. The CDR3 reads CASSSLASGAVRSTDTQYF. DNA of the CDR3: TGTGCCAGCAGTTCCCTCGCTAGCGGAGCGGTCCGTAGCACAGATACGCAGTATTTT.

This clonotype was counted ten times or more. This sequence joins TRBV13 and TRBJ2-3, with D unresolved. Germline-derived CDR1 and CDR2 are PRHDT and FYEKMQ (reference sequence). The CDR3 sequence is 13 residues long. With 2 bases removed from V and 6 bases from J, the gap between germline ends came to 9 bases. CDR3 sequence (DNA): TGTGCCAGCAGCTTATTGAACGAGGATACGCAGTATTTT. Its translation: CASSLLNEDTQYF.

This chain connects TRBV6-1 to TRBJ2-1, with 13 bases fitting TRBD2. The CDR3 totals 15 residues. Per the germline V gene, CDR1 is MNHNS and CDR2 is SASEGT. Unmatched junction bases numbered 6, after V lost 8 bases and J lost 5 bases. The CDR3 reads CASVWTSGSHNEQFF. CDR3 coding DNA: TGTGCCAGCGTCTGGACTAGCGGGAGCCACAATGAGCAGTTCTTC.

The chain uses TRBV7-9 and TRBJ2-3, with D possibly TRBD2 on 5 matching bases. Germline V gene data show CDR1 as SEHNR and CDR2 as FQNEAQ (reference sequence). Trimming cost V 5 bases and J 0 bases, with 15 bases left between them. This CDR3 has 16 amino acids. The CDR3 protein is CASSGLGRASTDTQYF. For the CDR3, the DNA is TGTGCCAGCAGCGGCCTAGGGCGGGCTAGCACAGATACGCAGTATTTT.

CDR3 sequence: CASSLGPTTDTQYF. The CDR3 coding sequence is TGTGCCAGCAGCTTAGGTCCCACGACAGATACGCAGTATTTT. The chain carries TRBV7-2 and TRBJ2-3; no reliable D call. V lost 1 base and J lost 3, with 8 bases in between. The CDR3 has 14 amino acids. Germline V gene data show CDR1 as SGHTA and CDR2 as FQGNSA.